A single sample gave rise to the 27 T cell receptor beta chains below, sequenced in a study of blood T cell repertoires in COVID-19. The repertoire was sequenced with immunoSEQ multiplex PCR; TCRdb's copy has only in-frame clones and lacks some. The data show about 220,000 clones, 86% seen once. Sample: peripheral blood. The receptor source for this set is a man aged 25 to 40 who had recovered from COVID-19.

CDR3 sequence (DNA): TGTGCCAGCAGCTTAGATTCAGGGTTGAGCTACGAGCAGTACTTC. Its protein is CASSLDSGLSYEQYF. The chain employs TRBV7-2 and TRBJ2-7, with D maybe TRBD1 (5 bases). The length of the CDR3 is 15 residues. Trimming left V 1 base short and J 3 bases short, with 13 bases between. CDR1 SGHTA and CDR2 FQGNSA come from the germline V gene.

The chain has TRBV5-8 and TRBJ2-2; perhaps TRBD2 as D (5 bases). Germline CDR1 and CDR2: SGHTS and YDEGEE. This CDR3 has 15 amino acids. The V gene lost 6 bases and the J gene lost 4 bases, with 16 bases spanning the gap. The CDR3 nucleotides read TGTGCCAGCAACCCACAACAAGGAGGCACCGGGGAGCTGTTTTTT. Residues: CASNPQQGGTGELFF.

The V and J genes are TRBV3-1 (or the pseudogene TRBV3-2) and TRBJ2-5; unclear D gene. V dropped 3 bases and J dropped 4 bases, with 15 bases sitting between them. This CDR3 has 15 residues. Germline CDR1 is LGHDT and CDR2 is YNNKEL (reference sequence). This CDR3 reads CASSQSSKLRETQYF. As DNA, the CDR3 is TGTGCCAGCAGCCAGTCCTCGAAACTACGAGAGACCCAGTACTTC.

The chain recombines TRBV4-2 with TRBJ2-7, with D perhaps matching TRBD1 (7 bases). This CDR3 region has 15 residues. Deletions cut 4 bases from V and 5 bases from J, with 18 bases between. Germline V gene data show CDR1 as LGHNA and CDR2 as YNFKEQ. The CDR3 sequence is CASSRLEGAGNEQYF. Here the CDR3 DNA reads TGTGCCAGCAGCCGCCTGGAGGGGGCTGGCAACGAGCAGTACTTC.

The chain combines TRBV30 with TRBJ2-3; D is unclear. This CDR3 comprises 13 residues. Germline V gives CDR1 GTSNPN, CDR2 SVGIG (reference sequence). V dropped 2 bases and J dropped 4 bases, with 10 bases sitting between them. CDR3 DNA sequence: TGTGCCTGGAGTCGTACTCCGTCAGATACGCAGTATTTT. This translates into CAWSRTPSDTQYF.

The rearrangement links TRBV27 to TRBJ2-5; 8 bases are shared with TRBD2. The CDR3 covers 13 residues. J gave up 5 bases and V 8 bases, and 7 bases lay outside the gene matches. The germline CDR1 and CDR2 sequences are MNHEY and SMNVEV (reference sequence). The CDR3 nucleotides are TGTGCCAGCCACGGGCGGGAGGTGGAGACCCAGTACTTC. It translates to CASHGREVETQYF.

The chain couples TRBV6-2 or TRBV6-3 to TRBJ2-5; the D is unclear. With 5 bases removed from V and 2 bases from J, the gap between germline ends came to 12 bases. The CDR3 runs 14 residues. The germline CDR1 and CDR2 sequences are MNHEY and SVGEGT. The CDR3 DNA reads as TGTGCCAGCAGTAACAGCTATCTTCAAGAGACCCAGTACTTC. Protein sequence: CASSNSYLQETQYF.

This chain joins TRBV9 and TRBJ2-7; D call uncertain. V lost 0 bases, J lost 7 bases, and 11 bases lay in between. This CDR3 region has 13 residues. From germline, CDR1 is SGDLS and CDR2 YYNGEE. The CDR3 nucleotides read TGTGCCAGCAGCGTAGAGGTGGAGATGGAGCAGTACTTC. Encoded protein: CASSVEVEMEQYF.

V gene TRBV3-1 (or the pseudogene TRBV3-2) combines with J gene TRBJ2-2, with 10 positions matching TRBD1. Germline CDR1 LGHDT, CDR2 YNNKEL (reference sequence). V shed 5 bases and J 6 bases; nucleotides not matched to a gene: 3. The CDR3 sequence is 14 residues long. The chain's CDR3 is CASSGQGVAGELFF. The CDR3 nucleotides are TGTGCCAGCAGCGGACAGGGGGTGGCCGGGGAGCTGTTTTTT.

Concerning this clone: Other nucleotide sequences from this sample produce the same CDR3. This chain connects TRBV9 to TRBJ2-5; 15 nucleotides match TRBD2. Germline CDR1 and CDR2: SGDLS and YYNGEE. The CDR3 has 16 residues. J was trimmed by 5 bases and V by 0 bases; bases with no gene match: 2. As DNA, the CDR3 is TGTGCCAGCAGCGTAGGGACTAGCGGGGGGGCTGAGACCCAGTACTTC. As protein: CASSVGTSGGAETQYF.

This clone appeared once. The rearrangement uses TRBV27 and TRBJ1-4; the D is unclear. V dropped 2 bases and J dropped 2 bases, with 12 bases sitting between them. Germline loops: CDR1 MNHEY, CDR2 SMNVEV (reference sequence). The CDR3 consists of 16 residues. CDR3 in DNA: TGTGCCAGCAGTTTAATAACCCAGGCGACTAATGAAAAACTGTTTTTT. Encoded protein: CASSLITQATNEKLFF.

The rearrangement links TRBV7-2 to TRBJ1-6; no firm D call. This CDR3 has 13 amino acids. Germline CDR1 reads SGHTA; CDR2 reads FQGNSA. V lost 1 base and J lost 6, with 4 bases in between. DNA of the CDR3: TGTGCCAGCAGCTTAGACGGTAATTCACCCCTCCACTTT. Protein product: CASSLDGNSPLHF.

The V and J genes are TRBV5-1 and TRBJ2-5; TRBD2 aligns across 9 bases. This CDR3 is 19 amino acids long. CDR1 SGHRS and CDR2 YFSETQ come from the germline V gene. Unmatched junction bases numbered 17, after V lost 1 base and J lost 4 bases. CDR3 amino acids: CASSLRASGTGTPGETQYF. In DNA form, the CDR3 reads TGCGCCAGCAGCTTGAGGGCTAGCGGGACTGGAACTCCAGGAGAGACCCAGTACTTC.

The rearrangement uses TRBV7-6 and TRBJ1-6; D uncertain. From germline, CDR1 is SGHVS and CDR2 FNYEAQ. This CDR3 is built from 17 residues. V was pared by 0 bases and J by 0 bases, with 9 bases between. The CDR3 sequence is CASSLAVVSSYNSPLHF. As DNA, the CDR3 is TGTGCCAGCAGCTTAGCGGTAGTGAGCTCCTATAATTCACCCCTCCACTTT.

This clone was found once. CDR3 in amino acids: CASSSRTSGGRLQYF. CDR3 bases: TGTGCCAGCAGCTCCCGGACTAGCGGGGGGAGACTTCAGTACTTC. This chain links TRBV5-8 with TRBJ2-4, with 14 nucleotides matching TRBD2. Germline values: CDR1 SGHTS, CDR2 YDEGEE. V shed 3 bases and J 11 bases; nucleotides not matched to a gene: 7. This CDR3 has 15 amino acids.

This sequence joins TRBV7-5 and TRBJ2-2; TRBD2, the table's D call, was not compared with the DNA. TRBV7-5 is labeled a pseudogene. The CDR3 runs to 15 residues. CDR3 loop: CVRSLAVPLGRELFF. CDR3 sequence (DNA): TGTGTCAGAAGCTTAGCAGTGCCGCTCGGGAGGGAGCTGTTTTTT.

V is TRBV18 and J is TRBJ2-5, with 13 bases that match TRBD2. Germline loops: CDR1 KGHSH, CDR2 LQKENI. V shed 3 bases and J 6 bases; nucleotides not matched to a gene: 4. This CDR3 comprises 15 residues. CDR3 protein: CASSPGTSGVKTQYF. For the CDR3, the DNA is TGTGCCAGCTCACCTGGGACTAGCGGGGTAAAGACCCAGTACTTC.

The rearrangement links TRBV4-1 to TRBJ1-2; D is perhaps TRBD1 (5 bases). The CDR3 length is 15 residues. V lost 0 bases, J lost 4 bases, and 12 bases lay in between. CDR1 is MGHRA and CDR2 is YSYEKL in the germline V gene. CDR3 sequence reads: CASSQEHRTPYGYTF. CDR3 DNA sequence: TGCGCCAGCAGCCAAGAACACAGGACACCCTATGGCTACACCTTC.

The V and J genes are TRBV7-9 and TRBJ1-1; weak D call: TRBD1 (6 bases). Per germline, CDR1 SEHNR and CDR2 FQNEAQ (reference sequence). This CDR3 comprises 15 residues. Between the trimmed V and J ends, which lost 7 bases and 1 base, there was a span of 16 bases. For the CDR3, the DNA is TGTGCCAGCACCCCCGCAGGGGCTTCGAACACTGAAGCTTTCTTT. This encodes CASTPAGASNTEAFF.

This clone is a singleton in its sample. The chain uses TRBV3-1 (or the pseudogene TRBV3-2) and TRBJ1-2, with unresolved D. This CDR3 comprises 16 residues. Germline lookup yields CDR1 LGHDT and CDR2 YNNKEL (reference sequence). Between the trimmed V and J ends, which lost 1 base and 8 bases, there was a span of 20 bases. The CDR3 here is CASSQGRQVLSRGYTF. CDR3 DNA sequence: TGTGCCAGCAGCCAAGGTCGGCAGGTCCTAAGCAGGGGCTACACCTTC.

The chain recombines TRBV7-9 with TRBJ1-5, with a possible D match to TRBD1 (6 bases). Trimming stripped 7 bases from V and 0 bases from J, with 13 bases between. The CDR3 runs to 15 residues. Germline V gene data show CDR1 as SEHNR and CDR2 as FQNEAQ (reference sequence). Here the CDR3 DNA reads TGTGCCAGCACCAAGGGGACATCTAGCAATCAGCCCCAGCATTTT. Protein product: CASTKGTSSNQPQHF.

The rearrangement uses TRBV7-8 and TRBJ2-3; D remains ambiguous. V lost 0 bases, J lost 1 base, and 5 bases lay in between. The CDR3 consists of 14 residues. CDR1 SGHVS and CDR2 FQNEAQ come from the germline V gene. The CDR3 coding sequence is TGTGCCAGCAGCTTAGCGCAGGGCACAGATACGCAGTATTTT. It is translated as CASSLAQGTDTQYF.

Notes on this clone: This sample also contains other DNA sequences that code for the same CDR3. The chain uses TRBV13 and TRBJ1-2, with TRBD1 matching over 7 bases. Trimming took 3 bases from V and 4 from J; bases not matched to a gene: 5. The CDR3 is 14 residues long. Germline V gene data show CDR1 as PRHDT and CDR2 as FYEKMQ (reference sequence). The CDR3 DNA is TGTGCCAGCAGCTTCAGGGGGGATAGCTATGGCTACACCTTC. Its translation is CASSFRGDSYGYTF.

The chain recombines TRBV20-1 with TRBJ1-2; no firm D call. Germline assignment: CDR1 DFQATT and CDR2 SNEGSKA (reference sequence). Trimming cost V 4 bases and J 14 bases, with 14 bases left between them. This CDR3 has 10 residues. CDR3 in DNA: TGCAGTGCTACTCTTCTGGTACAGACCTTC. This sequence encodes CSATLLVQTF.

V is TRBV10-1 and J is TRBJ1-2, with a weak D call TRBD1 (6 bases). This CDR3 contains 13 residues. V shed 5 bases and J shed 2 bases, with 9 bases lying between them. The V gene's germline CDR1 is WNHNN and CDR2 SYGVQD (reference sequence). Here the CDR3 DNA reads TGCGCCAGCAGTACAGGGAGAAACTATGGCTACACCTTC. This translates into CASSTGRNYGYTF.

The chain is built from TRBV7-9 and TRBJ2-2; D is unresolved. Trimming removed 5 bases at V and 3 bases at J, with 4 bases between. Looked up from germline, CDR1 is SEHNR and CDR2 is FQNEAQ (reference sequence). The CDR3 totals 12 residues. The DNA of the CDR3 is TGTGCCAGCAGCCCAGACACCGGGGAGCTGTTTTTT. Protein sequence: CASSPDTGELFF.

The J gene is TRBJ2-7, the V gene TRBV11-2; D perhaps matches TRBD1 (5 bases). The length of the CDR3 is 16 residues. Trimming took 4 bases from V and 4 from J, leaving 20 bases between them. CDR1 SGHAT and CDR2 FQNNGV come from the germline V gene. The CDR3 DNA reads TGTGCCAGCAGCTCGTTTAGTACAGACAGAATATACGAGCAGTACTTC. Protein product: CASSSFSTDRIYEQYF. The full variable domain, in which reference TRBV11-2 and TRBJ2-7 provide the parts outside the CDR3, is EAGVAQSPRYKIIEKRQSVAFWCNPISGHATLYWYQQILGQGPKLLIQFQNNGVVDDSQLPKDRFSAERLKGVDSTLKIQPAKLEDSAVYLCASSSFSTDRIYEQYFGPGTRLTVT.